This TCR beta chain was captured by sequencing in a study of blood T cell repertoires in COVID-19. As for the study in general: The samples span acute and convalescent COVID-19 from the United States, Italy and Spain. PBMCs, B-cell-depleted T cells, or T cells were the source of the cDNA or gDNA that made up the material.

The CDR3 consists of 15 residues. V lost 1 base, J lost 7 bases, and 6 bases stayed unmatched. The V gene's germline CDR1 is MGHDK and CDR2 SYGVNS. TCRdb's copy holds only in-frame clones and misses some; the assay was immunoSEQ multiplex PCR. The profile shows around 68,000 clones, around 87% of them singletons. The sample comprised peripheral blood. The TCR comes from a man in his fifties with acute or convalescent COVID-19. The V and J genes are TRBV25-1 and TRBJ1-4, with 7 bases that match TRBD1. This CDR3 is CASSESPGGGEKLFF. DNA of the CDR3: TGTGCCAGCAGTGAATCACCAGGGGGAGGTGAAAAACTGTTTTTT.